The clone carrying this T cell receptor beta chain has just a few counts. Its specificity is not known. The data were taken from a study of T cells in Graves' hyperthyroidism and ophthalmopathy. Study conclusions and caveats: In the analysis, a 13 V-J model separated ophthalmopathy from stable hyperthyroidism.

The definition of stable Graves' hyperthyroidism was no ophthalmopathy progression within 18 months. The CDR3 contains 14 residues. V was trimmed by 7 bases and J by 5 bases, leaving 17 bases between them. Germline assignment: CDR1 MNHNS and CDR2 SASEGT. It was RNA transcripts that yielded the amplified TCR beta CDR3 regions. First-round RT-PCR targeting the TCR CDR3 was performed with the HTBI primer set. Each CDR3 protein gets one entry after TCRdb re-called the multiplex PCR reads with MiXCR. Counted here are about 290,000 distinct CDR3 sequences, around 16% occurring once; the ten biggest clones make up 33%.

V gene TRBV6-1 combines with J gene TRBJ1-2, with a weak D call TRBD1 (5 bases). This receptor was taken from a man in his thirties or forties with Graves' hyperthyroidism. The specimen sequenced was blood. The CDR3 is CASTPARGGYGYTF. The CDR3 DNA follows: TGTGCCAGCACTCCCGCGAGGGGCGGGTATGGCTACACCTTC.